This record concerns one TCR beta chain sequence. Its cognate antigen is unknown. Reverse transcription of extracted RNA yielded cDNA, which provided the sequencing template. Produced via immunoSEQ multiplex PCR; TCRdb's table is partial and in-frame only. The table records about 220,000 clones, more than 45% of them present only once. Specified treatment: oral pan-JAK inhibitor, 5-10 mg twice daily. This sample is drawn from a study of CD8+ T cells in alopecia areata. Across the study: Tofacitinib was taken orally by treated patients, and the dose was 5 to 10 mg twice daily.

Germline CDR1 SQVTM, CDR2 ANQGSEA. This CDR3 region has 13 residues. The ends were cut back, 4 bases at V and 0 bases at J, with 9 bases in the middle. The study's findings and limits: Normal scalp showed lower clonality than lesional scalp, especially alopecia totalis/universalis.

Material: CD4+ T cells sorted from blood, obtained at week 4, from a patient treated with tofacitinib. The chain recombines TRBV29-1 with TRBJ1-1; unclear D gene. This receptor was taken from a human donor with alopecia areata. The CDR3 spells CSVGQNMNTEAFF. DNA of the CDR3: TGCAGCGTTGGGCAGAACATGAACACTGAAGCTTTCTTT.